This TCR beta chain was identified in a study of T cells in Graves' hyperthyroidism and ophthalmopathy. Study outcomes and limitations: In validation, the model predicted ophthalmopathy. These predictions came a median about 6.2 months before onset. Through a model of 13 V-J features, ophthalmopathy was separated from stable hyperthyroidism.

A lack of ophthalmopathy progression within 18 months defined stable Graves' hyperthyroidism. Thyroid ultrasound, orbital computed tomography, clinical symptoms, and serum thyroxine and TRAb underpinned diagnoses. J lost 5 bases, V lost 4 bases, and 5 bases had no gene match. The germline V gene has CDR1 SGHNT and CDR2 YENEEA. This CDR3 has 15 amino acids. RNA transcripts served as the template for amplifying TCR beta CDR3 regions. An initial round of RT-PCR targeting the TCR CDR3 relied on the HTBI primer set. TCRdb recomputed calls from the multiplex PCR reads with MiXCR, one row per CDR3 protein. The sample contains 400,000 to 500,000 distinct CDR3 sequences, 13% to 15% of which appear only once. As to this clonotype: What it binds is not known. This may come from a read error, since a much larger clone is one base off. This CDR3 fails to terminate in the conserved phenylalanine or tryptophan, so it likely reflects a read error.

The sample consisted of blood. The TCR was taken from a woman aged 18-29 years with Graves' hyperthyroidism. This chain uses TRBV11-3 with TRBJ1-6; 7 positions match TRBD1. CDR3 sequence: CASSSSGTDNSPLHL. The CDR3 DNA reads TGTGCCAGCAGCTCCTCCGGGACAGATAATTCACCCCTCCACCTT.